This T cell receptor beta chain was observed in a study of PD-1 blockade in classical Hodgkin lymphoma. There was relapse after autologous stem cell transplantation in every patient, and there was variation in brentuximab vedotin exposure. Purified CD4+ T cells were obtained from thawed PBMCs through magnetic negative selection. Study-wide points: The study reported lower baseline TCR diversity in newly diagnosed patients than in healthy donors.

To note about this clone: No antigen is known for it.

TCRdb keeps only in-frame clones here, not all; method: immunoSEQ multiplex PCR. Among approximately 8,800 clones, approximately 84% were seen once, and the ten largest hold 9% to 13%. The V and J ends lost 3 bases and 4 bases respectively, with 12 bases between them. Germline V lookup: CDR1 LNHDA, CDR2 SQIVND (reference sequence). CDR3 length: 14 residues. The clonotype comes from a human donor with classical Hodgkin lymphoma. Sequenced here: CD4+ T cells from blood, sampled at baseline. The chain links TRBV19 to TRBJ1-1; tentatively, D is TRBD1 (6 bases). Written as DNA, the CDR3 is TGTGCCAGTAGTATCGGGGGGCTTGGCACTGAAGCTTTCTTT. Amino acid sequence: CASSIGGLGTEAFF.